These 24 T cell receptor beta chains were sequenced from one sample in a study of blood T cell repertoires in COVID-19. Data came from immunoSEQ multiplex PCR; TCRdb stores just in-frame clones and leaves some out. The table lists tens of thousands of clones, 80% to 90% of them singletons. The sequenced sample consisted of peripheral blood. The receptors shown here come from a man between 60 and 75 years old with acute or convalescent COVID-19.

This clone has more than one count but fewer than ten. The chain carries TRBV7-9 and TRBJ2-7, with D uncertain. Germline-derived CDR1 and CDR2 are SEHNR and FQNEAQ (reference sequence). The CDR3 is 14 amino acids. With 1 base removed from V and 1 base from J, the gap between germline ends came to 8 bases. The CDR3 DNA sequence: TGTGCCAGCAGCTTAGTTCAAAATTCCTACGAGCAGTACTTC. Its protein is CASSLVQNSYEQYF.

CDR3 protein: CASRVGQVYGYTF. The CDR3 DNA sequence: TGTGCCAGCAGGGTTGGACAGGTCTATGGCTACACCTTC. The gene calls are TRBV2 and TRBJ1-2; 7 nucleotides match TRBD1. The CDR3 loop spans 13 amino acids. J was trimmed by 4 bases and V by 6 bases; bases with no gene match: 5. The germline V gene encodes CDR1 SNHLY and CDR2 FYNNEI.

Written as DNA, the CDR3 is TGTGCCAGCAGCCCCAGCCGGACAGAGACCTACACCTTC. Its translation: CASSPSRTETYTF. The chain combines TRBV16 with TRBJ1-2, with D possibly matching TRBD1 (6 bases). Deletions cut 4 bases from V and 10 bases from J, with 16 bases between. Germline-derived CDR1 and CDR2 are KGHSY and FQNENV. The length of the CDR3 is 13 residues.

This clone has a single count. The chain employs TRBV23-1 and TRBJ1-4; 7 bases match TRBD1. TRBV23-1 is an ORF, with its function uncertain. The CDR3 totals 16 residues. V shed 3 bases, J shed 1 base, and the junction held 5 bases outside the gene matches. The CDR3 is CASSQRRGRTNEKLFF. The CDR3 coding sequence is TGCGCCAGCAGTCAGAGGAGGGGGCGAACTAATGAAAAACTGTTTTTT.

This chain joins TRBV3-1 (or the pseudogene TRBV3-2) and TRBJ2-3; 8 nucleotides line up with TRBD2. The CDR3 length is 18 residues. With V trimmed by 2 bases and J by 0 bases, 10 bases remained unmatched. In germline, CDR1 is LGHDT, CDR2 YNNKEL (reference sequence). CDR3 sequence (DNA): TGTGCCAGCAGCCAATTTCTTCCGACTAGCGCCAGCACAGATACGCAGTATTTT. It translates to CASSQFLPTSASTDTQYF.

The CDR3 spells CASSWTGLRRDGYTF. In DNA, the CDR3 is TGTGCCAGCAGTTGGACAGGGCTTCGAAGGGATGGCTACACCTTC. The chain combines TRBV28 with TRBJ1-2; 8 bases are a match to TRBD1. Germline trimming cut 4 bases from V and 6 bases from J; bases unmatched to any gene: 10. The CDR3 length is 15 residues. Germline V gives CDR1 MDHEN, CDR2 SYDVKM.

This sequence joins TRBV28 and TRBJ2-7; 10 bases match TRBD2. Germline trimming cut 7 bases from V and 5 bases from J; bases unmatched to any gene: 5. The CDR3 contains 13 residues. The germline CDR1 and CDR2 sequences are MDHEN and SYDVKM. The CDR3 DNA reads as TGTGCCAGCACTAGCGGGGGCCGACACGAGCAGTACTTC. Protein: CASTSGGRHEQYF.

The J gene is TRBJ2-3, the V gene TRBV7-2; no reliable D call. Germline lookup yields CDR1 SGHTA and CDR2 FQGNSA. This CDR3 is 15 amino acids long. V lost 3 bases and J 0 bases, leaving 10 bases between the germline ends. The CDR3 bases are TGTGCCAGCAGCTTTCTTGGGCCCAGCACAGATACGCAGTATTTT. It translates to CASSFLGPSTDTQYF.

This clone was seen only once. V is TRBV18 and J is TRBJ2-1, with D maybe TRBD2 (6 bases). Germline V gene lookup returns CDR1 KGHSH and CDR2 LQKENI. Trimming took 5 bases from V and 8 from J, leaving 10 bases between them. The CDR3 covers 12 residues. The CDR3 nucleotides read TGTGCCAGCTCAAGGGACTGGGATGAGCAGTTCTTC. This sequence encodes CASSRDWDEQFF.

V gene TRBV2 combines with J gene TRBJ1-4, with unresolved D. The germline CDR1 and CDR2 sequences are SNHLY and FYNNEI. This CDR3 has 15 amino acids. V was cut by 4 bases and J by 3 bases, with 12 bases left in between. In DNA, the CDR3 is TGTGCCAGCAGTGGTTCGTTGGCTGCTAATGAAAAACTGTTTTTT. Translating gives CASSGSLAANEKLFF.

This chain uses TRBV12-3 or TRBV12-4 with TRBJ2-7; the match to TRBD1 covers 7 bases. CDR3 size: 12 residues. V trimming: 9 bases; J trimming: 3 bases; junction bases outside the gene matches: 5. The CDR3 region is CASTRDSYEQYF. CDR3 in DNA: TGTGCCAGTACCCGGGACAGCTACGAGCAGTACTTC.

The V and J genes are TRBV5-1 and TRBJ2-7, with D possibly matching TRBD2 (5 bases). Trimming removed 4 bases at V and 6 bases at J, with 14 bases between. The germline V gene has CDR1 SGHRS and CDR2 YFSETQ. The length of the CDR3 is 13 residues. The CDR3: CASSVTPGIEQYF. The DNA of the CDR3 is TGCGCCAGCAGCGTGACCCCGGGGATCGAGCAGTACTTC.

This sequence joins TRBV12-3 or TRBV12-4 and TRBJ2-7; 8 bases align to TRBD2. There are 13 residues in the CDR3. The junction had 4 bases not matched to a gene; V was cut back by 6 bases and J by 3 bases. The CDR3 region is CASSSGGVYEQYF. The CDR3 DNA reads TGTGCCAGCAGCTCCGGGGGGGTCTACGAGCAGTACTTC.

The chain employs TRBV19 and TRBJ1-5; D remains ambiguous. The CDR3 extends over 15 amino acids. The V and J ends lost 5 bases and 3 bases respectively, with 14 bases between them. CDR1 LNHDA and CDR2 SQIVND come from the germline V gene (reference sequence). Here the CDR3 DNA reads TGTGCCAGTAGTTCCAAGCGGGGTCCCAATCAGCCCCAGCATTTT. This codes for CASSSKRGPNQPQHF.

This clone was recorded only once. The chain combines TRBV5-1 with TRBJ2-3; a weak D match, TRBD2 (7 bases). This CDR3 has 14 amino acids. Trimming removed 5 bases from V and 4 bases from J, with 14 bases in between. Germline V gene sequence: CDR1 SGHRS, CDR2 YFSETQ. The CDR3 region is CASRQPGGPDTQYF. CDR3 coding DNA: TGCGCCAGCAGACAACCGGGGGGCCCAGATACGCAGTATTTT.

The chain employs TRBV5-6 and TRBJ1-2, with 7 bases that match TRBD1. The germline V gene encodes CDR1 SGHDT and CDR2 YYEEEE. The CDR3 is made up of 16 amino acids. Trimming took 4 bases from V and 4 from J; bases not matched to a gene: 13. The CDR3, as DNA: TGTGCCAGCAGCCCGGTCCCGGGACAGTTAGGCTATGGCTACACCTTC. Translation gives CASSPVPGQLGYGYTF.

V and J are TRBV27 and TRBJ2-1; 8 bases are a match to TRBD2. This CDR3 is built from 16 residues. In germline, CDR1 is MNHEY, CDR2 SMNVEV (reference sequence). J lost 0 bases, V lost 5 bases, and 6 bases had no gene match. CDR3 amino acids: CASSGLSGSSYNEQFF. As DNA, the CDR3 is TGTGCCAGCAGTGGCCTGAGCGGGAGCTCCTACAATGAGCAGTTCTTC.

V is TRBV27 and J is TRBJ2-7; 11 bases agree with TRBD2. The germline CDR1 and CDR2 sequences are MNHEY and SMNVEV (reference sequence). Trimming removed 6 bases from V and 2 bases from J; junction bases left unmatched: 6. The CDR3 covers 15 residues. CDR3 sequence: CASSRSGRGAYEQYF. In nucleotides, the CDR3 is TGTGCCAGCAGCCGTAGCGGGAGGGGAGCCTACGAGCAGTACTTC.

The chain has TRBV29-1 and TRBJ1-5; 7 bases agree with TRBD1. From germline, CDR1 is SQVTM and CDR2 ANQGSEA. The length of the CDR3 is 13 residues. The V segment lost 4 bases and the J segment 2 bases; nucleotides outside the gene matches: 2. The DNA of the CDR3 is TGCAGCGTTGGACAGGGCGGCAATCAGCCCCAGCATTTT. It encodes CSVGQGGNQPQHF.

This clone occurred a few times. J is TRBJ2-1 and V is TRBV29-1; the D is unclear. Trimming took 4 bases from V and 0 from J, leaving 10 bases between them. The CDR3 contains 14 residues. Germline assignment: CDR1 SQVTM and CDR2 ANQGSEA. Written as DNA, the CDR3 is TGCAGCGTTGTGGGCACCCACTCCTACAATGAGCAGTTCTTC. This translates into CSVVGTHSYNEQFF.

The chain is built from TRBV13 and TRBJ2-1, with TRBD1 matching over 7 bases. CDR1 is PRHDT and CDR2 is FYEKMQ in the germline V gene (reference sequence). This CDR3 region has 18 residues. After removal of 5 bases from V and 3 bases from J, the junction contained 16 bases not matched to a gene. The CDR3 spells CASSPYLVGGPDYNEQFF. CDR3 DNA sequence: TGTGCCAGCAGCCCATACCTCGTAGGGGGCCCGGACTACAATGAGCAGTTCTTC.

The chain employs TRBV24-1 and TRBJ2-5; D possibly corresponds to TRBD2 (6 bases). The germline V gene has CDR1 KGHDR and CDR2 SFDVKD. Trimming removed 4 bases at V and 4 bases at J, with 18 bases between. The CDR3 sequence is 16 residues long. The chain's CDR3 is CATSDPRVGGIETQYF. The CDR3, as DNA: TGTGCCACCAGTGACCCAAGAGTGGGGGGAATAGAGACCCAGTACTTC.

This chain joins TRBV18 and TRBJ1-2, with TRBD1 matching over 7 bases. V gave up 2 bases and J gave up 6 bases; unmatched junction bases: 6. The CDR3 length is 14 residues. Germline assignment: CDR1 KGHSH and CDR2 LQKENI. Here the CDR3 reads CASSPVRQGDGYTF. In DNA form, the CDR3 reads TGTGCCAGCTCACCAGTTAGACAGGGCGATGGCTACACCTTC.

The chain has TRBV28 and TRBJ2-7, with 11 bases lining up with TRBD1. This CDR3 comprises 14 residues. The J segment lost 1 base and the V segment lost 6 bases, leaving 2 bases of the junction unmatched. CDR1 and CDR2 (germline): MDHEN, SYDVKM. The CDR3 DNA is TGTGCCAGCAGGGGGACAGGGGGATCCTACGAGCAGTACTTC. Protein sequence: CASRGTGGSYEQYF.